These T cell receptor beta chains were read from a single sample in a study of OX40 agonist ivuxolimab in advanced cancers. Here immunoSEQ multiplex PCR was the method, and the copy in TCRdb shows in-frame clones only, minus some. Among about 45,000 clones, less than 90% were seen once, and the ten largest hold 9.5% to 13%. Specimen: CD4+ or CD8+ T cells sorted from blood, collected in a trial of the OX40 agonist ivuxolimab. Receptors were obtained from an adult with an advanced solid tumor such as melanoma, head and neck, liver or kidney cancer. Each CDR3 is given with its conserved first and last residue. Fields, in order: CDR3 protein, CDR3 DNA, D gene, clone size, J gene, V gene. The D gene is left open where the match is weak. Rows may omit the clone size; those that give it use once, few, many or a size class.

CASSPRDRGSNQPQHF TGTGCCAGCAGCCCCCGGGACAGGGGTAGCAATCAGCCCCAGCATTTT TRBD1 - TRBJ1-5 TRBV4-2
CASSLGGLAGAYQETQYF TGTGCCAGCAGCCTAGGGGGACTAGCGGGGGCGTACCAAGAGACCCAGTACTTC TRBD2 - TRBJ2-5 TRBV9
CASSQGTAALNEQFF TGCGCCAGCAGCCAAGGTACGGCCGCCCTAAATGAGCAGTTCTTC - - TRBJ2-1 TRBV4-3
CASSQDLGIDVFDGWRTEAFF TGCGCCAGCAGCCAAGATTTGGGAATAGATGTTTTCGACGGATGGAGAACTGAAGCTTTCTTT - - TRBJ1-1 TRBV4-3
CASSLRFIGRDTQYF TGTGCCAGCAGTTTAAGGTTTATAGGGAGAGATACGCAGTATTTT - - TRBJ2-3 TRBV28
CASSLPRGSGNTIYF TGTGCCAGCAGCCTACCTAGGGGCTCTGGAAACACCATATATTTT - - TRBJ1-3 TRBV28
CASSAQREASYEQYF TGTGCCAGTAGTGCCCAGCGGGAGGCCTCCTACGAGCAGTACTTC TRBD2 few TRBJ2-7 TRBV19
CASSFSSEDTQYF TGTGCCAGCAGTTTCAGTTCCGAAGATACGCAGTATTTT - - TRBJ2-3 TRBV28
CASSQSSTLEAFF TGCGCCAGCAGCCAAAGCTCGACTCTTGAAGCTTTCTTT - - TRBJ1-1 TRBV4-1
CASSGGQPGSYNSPLHF TGCGCCAGCAGTGGTGGACAGCCCGGCTCCTATAATTCACCCCTCCACTTT - medium-sized TRBJ1-6 TRBV10-1
CASSPEDLNYGYTF TGTGCCAGCAGCCCAGAAGACCTGAACTATGGCTACACCTTC - - TRBJ1-2 TRBV7-2
CASSLPLAGADTQYF TGTGCCAGCAGCTTACCACTAGCGGGAGCGGATACGCAGTATTTT TRBD2 - TRBJ2-3 TRBV7-9
CASSQGGPGNEQFF TGTGCCAGCAGCCAAGGGGGGCCGGGAAATGAGCAGTTCTTC - - TRBJ2-1 TRBV5-5
CASFPGLGYEQYF TGTGCCAGCTTCCCGGGACTAGGCTACGAGCAGTACTTC TRBD2 - TRBJ2-7 TRBV7-8
CASGYDRGRNTEAFF TGTGCTAGTGGTTATGACAGGGGCCGAAACACTGAAGCTTTCTTT TRBD1 - TRBJ1-1 TRBV12-5
CASSQGQGSSYEQYF TGCGCCAGCAGCCAGGGACAGGGGAGCTCCTACGAGCAGTACTTC TRBD1 - TRBJ2-7 TRBV4-3
CASSFVGLQETQYF TGTGCCAGCAGTTTTGTGGGACTGCAAGAGACCCAGTACTTC - - TRBJ2-5 TRBV27
CASSGLGASYEQYF TGTGCCAGTAGTGGACTAGGGGCCTCCTACGAGCAGTACTTC TRBD2 - TRBJ2-7 TRBV19
CASRAGDTHSYEQYF TGTGCCAGTAGGGCTGGGGACACCCACTCCTACGAGCAGTACTTC - - TRBJ2-7 TRBV19
CASSLKAGTEAFF TGTGCCAGCAGCTTGAAGGCGGGCACTGAAGCTTTCTTT - - TRBJ1-1 TRBV5-5
CASSLGTGTKVGTEAFF TGTGCCAGCAGTTTAGGGACAGGGACTAAAGTGGGCACTGAAGCTTTCTTT TRBD1 - TRBJ1-1 TRBV27
CASSQAGLAWEQFF TGTGCCAGCAGCCAGGCGGGACTAGCTTGGGAGCAGTTCTTC TRBD2 - TRBJ2-1 TRBV14
CASTGLGETYEQYF TGTGCCAGCACCGGCCTAGGGGAGACCTACGAGCAGTACTTC - - TRBJ2-7 TRBV7-8
CASSEQGVHSYNEQFF TGTGCCAGCAGCGAACAGGGGGTCCACTCCTACAATGAGCAGTTCTTC TRBD1 - TRBJ2-1 TRBV11-3
CASYMGLSQPQHF TGTGCCAGCTACATGGGGCTTTCTCAGCCCCAGCATTTT - - TRBJ1-5 TRBV28
CASSSFDRGTGELFF TGTGCCAGCAGCTCTTTTGACAGGGGGACCGGGGAGCTGTTTTTT TRBD1 - TRBJ2-2 TRBV11-2
CASSLEGQRRHNDGYTF TGTGCCAGCAGCTTGGAGGGACAGCGCCGGCATAACGATGGCTACACCTTC TRBD1 - TRBJ1-2 TRBV7-8
CASSIADGGGEQYF TGTGCCAGTAGTATAGCGGACGGCGGAGGGGAGCAGTACTTC - - TRBJ2-7 TRBV19
CASSGEGFPRYEQYF TGTGCCAGCAGCGGGGAGGGGTTCCCGAGATACGAGCAGTACTTC TRBD2 - TRBJ2-7 TRBV7-9
CASSLGTGEGQPQHF TGTGCCAGCAGCTTAGGGACAGGGGAGGGTCAGCCCCAGCATTTT TRBD1 - TRBJ1-5 TRBV13
CASSLLLDTEAFF TGTGCCAGCAGTCTCCTATTGGACACTGAAGCTTTCTTT - - TRBJ1-1 TRBV2
CASSLEFENRKAFF TGCGCCAGCAGCTTGGAATTCGAAAACAGAAAAGCTTTCTTT - - TRBJ1-1 TRBV5-1
CASSVVGGPYNEQFF TGTGCCAGCAGCGTAGTCGGGGGGCCCTACAATGAGCAGTTCTTC - - TRBJ2-1 TRBV9
CASRVGSAEAFF TGCGCCAGCAGGGTTGGTTCGGCTGAAGCTTTCTTT - - TRBJ1-1 TRBV5-1
CASSYPGQGLNEQFF TGTGCCAGCAGTTACCCGGGACAGGGATTGAATGAGCAGTTCTTC TRBD1 - TRBJ2-1 TRBV28
CASSSGGGNEQYF TGTGCCAGCAGCTCCGGGGGGGGGAACGAGCAGTACTTC TRBD2 - TRBJ2-7 TRBV7-9
CASSLGDTQYF TGTGCCAGCAGTTTAGGTGATACGCAGTATTTT - - TRBJ2-3 TRBV28
CASSGLGLGNEQFF TGTGCCAGCAGCGGATTGGGGTTGGGCAATGAGCAGTTCTTC - - TRBJ2-1 TRBV7-9
CASSPQDRVDNEQFF TGCGCCAGCAGCCCCCAAGACAGGGTGGATAATGAGCAGTTCTTC TRBD1 - TRBJ2-1 TRBV4-3
CASSPGHHTEAFF TGTGCCAGCAGCCCGGGACACCACACTGAAGCTTTCTTT - - TRBJ1-1 TRBV6-4
CASYTTASSYEQYF TGTGCCAGCTATACGACAGCAAGCTCCTACGAGCAGTACTTC - medium-sized TRBJ2-7 TRBV7-9
CASSKSSTEAFF TGTGCCAGCAGCAAATCGAGCACTGAAGCTTTCTTT - - TRBJ1-1 TRBV7-3
CATSRDVLWGPNNEQFF TGTGCCACCAGCAGAGATGTGCTCTGGGGGCCAAACAATGAGCAGTTCTTC - - TRBJ2-1 TRBV15
CASSLGLAGDSLRDEQFF TGTGCCAGCAGCCTGGGACTAGCGGGGGATTCCCTCCGCGATGAGCAGTTCTTC TRBD2 - TRBJ2-1 TRBV7-8
CASSYSGAGTEAFF TGTGCCAGCAGTTACAGCGGGGCTGGGACTGAAGCTTTCTTT - once TRBJ1-1 TRBV6-5
CASSPTLGRGNEQYF TGTGCCAGCAGTCCCACATTGGGGAGGGGCAACGAGCAGTACTTC TRBD2 once TRBJ2-7 TRBV27
CASRDGQRYNQPQHF TGTGCCAGCAGGGATGGACAGCGTTACAATCAGCCCCAGCATTTT - - TRBJ1-5 TRBV6-1
CASSLDGYTF TGTGCCAGCAGTTTGGATGGCTACACCTTC - - TRBJ1-2 TRBV27
CASSLIGSTDTQYF TGTGCCAGCAGTTTAATCGGGAGCACAGATACGCAGTATTTT - - TRBJ2-3 TRBV27
CASSSLAGLSTDTQYF TGTGCCAGCAGCTCGCTAGCGGGACTTAGCACAGATACGCAGTATTTT TRBD2 - TRBJ2-3 TRBV7-8
CASSLKGSSGELFF TGCGCCAGCAGCTTGAAAGGTTCGTCCGGGGAGCTGTTTTTT - - TRBJ2-2 TRBV5-1
CASSSHPETLGEQFF TGTGCCAGCAGCTCTCATCCGGAGACCCTCGGAGAGCAGTTCTTC - once TRBJ2-1 TRBV5-4
CASSRGTGEYYEQYF TGTGCCAGTAGCCGAGGGACAGGGGAATACTACGAGCAGTACTTC TRBD1 once TRBJ2-7 TRBV19
CASSYGGAPTNNEQFF TGTGCCAGCTCCTATGGGGGGGCGCCCACTAACAATGAGCAGTTCTTC - - TRBJ2-1 TRBV4-2
CASTLSRGTGPGPSNQPQHF TGTGCCAGCACACTCTCGAGGGGGACAGGCCCCGGACCCAGCAATCAGCCCCAGCATTTT TRBD1 - TRBJ1-5 TRBV28
CASSLGPTGSTDTQYF TGTGCCAGCAGCTTGGGGCCCACAGGGAGCACAGATACGCAGTATTTT - - TRBJ2-3 TRBV13
CASSSPRKGGSSDTQYF TGTGCCAGCAGCTCCCCCCGGAAGGGCGGGAGTTCAGATACGCAGTATTTT TRBD2 - TRBJ2-3 TRBV7-9
CASSPEREAQYF TGTGCCAGCAGCCCAGAGCGGGAGGCCCAGTACTTC TRBD2 - TRBJ2-5 TRBV5-4
CASSYSWGYNEQFF TGTGCCAGCAGTTACTCGTGGGGGTACAATGAGCAGTTCTTC - - TRBJ2-1 TRBV6-5